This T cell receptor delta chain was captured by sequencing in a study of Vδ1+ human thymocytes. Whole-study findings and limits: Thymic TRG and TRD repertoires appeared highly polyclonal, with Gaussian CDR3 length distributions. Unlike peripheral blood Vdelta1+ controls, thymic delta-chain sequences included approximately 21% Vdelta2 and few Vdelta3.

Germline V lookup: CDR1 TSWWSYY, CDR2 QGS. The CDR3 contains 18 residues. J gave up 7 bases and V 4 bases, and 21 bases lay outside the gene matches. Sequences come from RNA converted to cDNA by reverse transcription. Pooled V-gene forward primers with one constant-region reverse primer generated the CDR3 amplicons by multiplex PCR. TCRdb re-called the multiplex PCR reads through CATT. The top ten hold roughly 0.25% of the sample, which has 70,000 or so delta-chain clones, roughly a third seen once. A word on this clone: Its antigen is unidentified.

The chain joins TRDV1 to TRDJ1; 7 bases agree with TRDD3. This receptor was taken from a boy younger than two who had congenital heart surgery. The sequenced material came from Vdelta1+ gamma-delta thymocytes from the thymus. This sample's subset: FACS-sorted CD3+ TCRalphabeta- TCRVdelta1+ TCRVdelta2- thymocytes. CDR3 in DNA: TGTGCTCTTGGGGGTCCGCCCGAACCGGCTCCTGGGGGGGCTAAACTCATCTTT. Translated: CALGGPPEPAPGGAKLIF.